Sequencing of this TCR beta chain was carried out in a study of T cell responses to AZD1222 COVID-19 vaccine. The CDR3 is 14 residues long. The ends lost 4 bases at V and 0 bases at J; junction bases unmatched: 3. In germline, CDR1 is SGHRS, CDR2 YFSETQ. Sequenced by immunoSEQ multiplex PCR; TCRdb stores in-frame clones only, minus some. The sample yields about 100,000 clones, 70% to 90% seen once. V gene TRBV5-1 combines with J gene TRBJ1-1, with 7 bases lining up with TRBD1. The TCR comes from an adult in good health. The sequencing here drew on peripheral blood, taken on day 0 of AZD1222 vaccination. As DNA, the CDR3 is TGCGCCAGCAGCATGGACAGGTTGAACACTGAAGCTTTCTTT. It specifies CASSMDRLNTEAFF.